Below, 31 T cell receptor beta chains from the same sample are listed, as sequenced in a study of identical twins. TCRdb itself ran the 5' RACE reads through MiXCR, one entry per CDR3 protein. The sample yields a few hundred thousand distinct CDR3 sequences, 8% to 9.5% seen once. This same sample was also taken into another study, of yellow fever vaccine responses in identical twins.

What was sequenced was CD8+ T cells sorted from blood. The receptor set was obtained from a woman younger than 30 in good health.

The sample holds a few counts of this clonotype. The CDR3 loop is CASSVDTPAGELFF. DNA of the CDR3: TGTGCCAGCAGCGTAGATACCCCGGCCGGGGAGCTGTTTTTT. The V call is TRBV9, the J call TRBJ2-2, with unresolved D. The CDR3 consists of 14 residues. Deletions cut 0 bases from V and 6 bases from J, with 9 bases between. The germline V gene encodes CDR1 SGDLS and CDR2 YYNGEE.

CDR3 coding DNA: TGCAGTGCTTGGACTGGAGCAGTGGAGACCCAGTACTTC. This translates into CSAWTGAVETQYF. J is TRBJ2-5 and V is TRBV20-1, with a possible D match to TRBD2 (5 bases). This CDR3 spans 13 amino acids. With 5 bases removed from V and 5 bases from J, the gap between germline ends came to 15 bases. Germline values: CDR1 DFQATT, CDR2 SNEGSKA (reference sequence).

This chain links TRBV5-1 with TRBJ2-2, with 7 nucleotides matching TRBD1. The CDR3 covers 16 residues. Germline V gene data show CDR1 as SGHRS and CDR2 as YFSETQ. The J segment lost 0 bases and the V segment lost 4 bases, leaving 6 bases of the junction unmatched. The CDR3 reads CASSPRDSSNTGELFF. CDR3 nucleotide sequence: TGCGCCAGCAGCCCCCGGGACAGCTCGAACACCGGGGAGCTGTTTTTT.

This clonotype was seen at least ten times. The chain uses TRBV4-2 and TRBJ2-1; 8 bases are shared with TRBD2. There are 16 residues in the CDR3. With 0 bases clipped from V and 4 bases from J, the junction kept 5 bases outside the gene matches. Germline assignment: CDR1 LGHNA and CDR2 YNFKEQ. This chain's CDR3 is CASSQDLGGGYNEQFF. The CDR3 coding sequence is TGTGCCAGCAGCCAAGATCTTGGCGGGGGGTACAATGAGCAGTTCTTC.

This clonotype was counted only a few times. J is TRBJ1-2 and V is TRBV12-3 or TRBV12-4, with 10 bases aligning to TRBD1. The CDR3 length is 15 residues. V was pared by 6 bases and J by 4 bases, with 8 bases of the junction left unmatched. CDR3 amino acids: CASRPGTGEGYGYTF. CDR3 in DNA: TGTGCCAGCAGACCTGGGACAGGGGAGGGCTATGGCTACACCTTC.

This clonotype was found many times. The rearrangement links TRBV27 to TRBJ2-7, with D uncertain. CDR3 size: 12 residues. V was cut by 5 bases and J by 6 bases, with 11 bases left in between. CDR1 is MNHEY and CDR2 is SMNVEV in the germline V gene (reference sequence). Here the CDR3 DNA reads TGTGCCAGCAGTACCATTTCCACCGAGCAGTACTTC. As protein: CASSTISTEQYF.

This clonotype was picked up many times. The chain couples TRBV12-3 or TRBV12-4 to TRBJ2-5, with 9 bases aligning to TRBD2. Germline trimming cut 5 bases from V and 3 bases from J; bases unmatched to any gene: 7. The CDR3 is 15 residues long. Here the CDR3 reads CASSAIAGVEETQYF. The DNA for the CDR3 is TGTGCCAGCAGTGCTATAGCGGGGGTGGAAGAGACCCAGTACTTC.

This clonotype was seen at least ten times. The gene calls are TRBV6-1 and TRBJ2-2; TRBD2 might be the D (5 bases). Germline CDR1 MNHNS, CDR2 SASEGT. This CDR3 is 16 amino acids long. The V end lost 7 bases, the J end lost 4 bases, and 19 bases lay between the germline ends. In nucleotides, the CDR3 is TGTGCCAGCACCAAGGGTAGCGCCCTCCTCACCGGGGAGCTGTTTTTT. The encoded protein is CASTKGSALLTGELFF.

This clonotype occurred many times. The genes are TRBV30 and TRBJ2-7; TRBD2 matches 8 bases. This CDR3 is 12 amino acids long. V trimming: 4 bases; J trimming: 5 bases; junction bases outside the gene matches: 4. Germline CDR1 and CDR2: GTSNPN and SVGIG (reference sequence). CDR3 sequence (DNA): TGTGCCTGGACGGGAGGGTCGAACGAGCAGTACTTC. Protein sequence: CAWTGGSNEQYF.

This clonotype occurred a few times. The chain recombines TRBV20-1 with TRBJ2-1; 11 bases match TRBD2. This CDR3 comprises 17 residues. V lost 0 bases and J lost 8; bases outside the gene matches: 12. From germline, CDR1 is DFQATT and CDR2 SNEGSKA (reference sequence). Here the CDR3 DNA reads TGCAGTGCTAGAGAAGGACTAGCGGGCCTCAGGTCGGATGAGCAGTTCTTC. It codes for CSAREGLAGLRSDEQFF.

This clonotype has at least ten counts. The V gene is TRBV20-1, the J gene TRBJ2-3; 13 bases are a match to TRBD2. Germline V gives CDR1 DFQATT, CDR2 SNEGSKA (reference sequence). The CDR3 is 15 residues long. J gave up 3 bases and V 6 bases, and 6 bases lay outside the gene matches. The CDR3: CSATSGGAITDTQYF. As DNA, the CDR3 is TGCAGTGCAACTAGCGGGGGGGCGATTACAGATACGCAGTATTTT.

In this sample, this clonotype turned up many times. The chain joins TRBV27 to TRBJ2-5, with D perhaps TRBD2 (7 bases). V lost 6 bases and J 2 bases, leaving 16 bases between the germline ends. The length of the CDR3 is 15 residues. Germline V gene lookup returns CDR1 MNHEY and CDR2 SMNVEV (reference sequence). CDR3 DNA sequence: TGTGCCAGCAGGGGCTGGGGGGGGCATCAAGAGACCCAGTACTTC. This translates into CASRGWGGHQETQYF.

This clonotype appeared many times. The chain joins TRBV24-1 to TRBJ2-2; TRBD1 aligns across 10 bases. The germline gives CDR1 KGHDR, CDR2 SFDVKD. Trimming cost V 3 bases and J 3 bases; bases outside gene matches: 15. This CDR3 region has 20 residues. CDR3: CATSDERPGTGDLYTGELFF. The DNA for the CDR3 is TGTGCCACCAGTGATGAACGTCCCGGGACAGGGGACCTATACACCGGGGAGCTGTTTTTT.

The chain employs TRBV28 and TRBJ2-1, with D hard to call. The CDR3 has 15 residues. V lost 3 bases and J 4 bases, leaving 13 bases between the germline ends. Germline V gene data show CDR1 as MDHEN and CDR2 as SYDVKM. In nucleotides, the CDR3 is TGTGCCAGCAGTTTTTCGACTGTTCCATACAATGAGCAGTTCTTC. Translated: CASSFSTVPYNEQFF.

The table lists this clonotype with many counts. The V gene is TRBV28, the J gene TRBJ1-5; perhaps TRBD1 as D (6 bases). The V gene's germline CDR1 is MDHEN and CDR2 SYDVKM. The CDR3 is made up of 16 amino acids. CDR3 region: CASTLAWTVPNQPQHF. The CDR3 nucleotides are TGTGCATCAACGTTGGCGTGGACAGTCCCCAATCAGCCCCAGCATTTT.

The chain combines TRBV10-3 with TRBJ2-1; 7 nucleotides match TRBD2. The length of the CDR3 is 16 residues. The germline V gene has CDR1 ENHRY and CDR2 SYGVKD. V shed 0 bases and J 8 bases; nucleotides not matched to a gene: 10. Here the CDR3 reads CAISESGGGENDEQFF. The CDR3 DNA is TGTGCCATCAGTGAGTCTGGGGGGGGAGAGAACGATGAGCAGTTCTTC.

CDR3 sequence: CSAPLGEQFF. CDR3 DNA: TGCAGTGCCCCTCTAGGTGAGCAGTTCTTC. This rearrangement joins TRBV20-1 to TRBJ2-1; the D is unclear. In germline, CDR1 is DFQATT, CDR2 SNEGSKA (reference sequence). V lost 6 bases, J lost 9 bases, and 9 bases lay in between. This CDR3 is 10 amino acids long.

The CDR3 loop is CASSLLEGGETQYF. The CDR3 nucleotides read TGTGCCAGCAGTTTATTGGAGGGGGGAGAGACCCAGTACTTC. V usage is TRBV12-3 or TRBV12-4 and J usage is TRBJ2-5; D is possibly TRBD1 or TRBD2 (6 bases each). The CDR3 is 14 residues long. Trimming cost V 2 bases and J 4 bases, with 11 bases left between them.

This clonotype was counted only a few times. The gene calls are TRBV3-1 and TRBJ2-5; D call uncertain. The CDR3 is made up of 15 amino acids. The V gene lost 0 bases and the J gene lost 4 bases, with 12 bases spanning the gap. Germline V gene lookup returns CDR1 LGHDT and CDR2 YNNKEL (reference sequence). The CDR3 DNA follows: TGTGCCAGCAGCCAAGACTGGGCCGCGTTAGAGACCCAGTACTTC. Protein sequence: CASSQDWAALETQYF.

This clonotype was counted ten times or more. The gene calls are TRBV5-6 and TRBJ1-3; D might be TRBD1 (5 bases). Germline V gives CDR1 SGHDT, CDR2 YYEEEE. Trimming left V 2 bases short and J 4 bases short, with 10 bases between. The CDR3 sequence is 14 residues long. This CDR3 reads CASSFSGMGNTIYF. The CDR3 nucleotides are TGTGCCAGCAGCTTTTCAGGGATGGGAAACACCATATATTTT.

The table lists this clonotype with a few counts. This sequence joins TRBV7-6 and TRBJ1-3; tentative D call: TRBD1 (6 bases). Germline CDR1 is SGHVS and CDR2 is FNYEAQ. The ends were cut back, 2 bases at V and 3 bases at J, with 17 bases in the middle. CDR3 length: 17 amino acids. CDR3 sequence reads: CASSLYMRQDVGNTIYF. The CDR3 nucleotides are TGTGCCAGCAGCTTATATATGCGACAGGATGTTGGAAACACCATATATTTT.

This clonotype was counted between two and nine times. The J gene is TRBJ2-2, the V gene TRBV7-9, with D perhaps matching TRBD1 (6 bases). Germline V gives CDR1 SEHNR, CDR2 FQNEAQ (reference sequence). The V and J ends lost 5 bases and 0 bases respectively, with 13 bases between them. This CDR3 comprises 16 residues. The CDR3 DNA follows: TGTGCCAGCAGCCCAGTTGAGGGGGCGAACACCGGGGAGCTGTTTTTT. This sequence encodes CASSPVEGANTGELFF.

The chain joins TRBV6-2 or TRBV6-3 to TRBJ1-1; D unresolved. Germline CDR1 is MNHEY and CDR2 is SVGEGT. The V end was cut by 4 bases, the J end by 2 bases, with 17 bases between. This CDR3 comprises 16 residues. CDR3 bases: TGTGCCAGCAGTTCCCCCAACGAGTCCGGTAACACTGAAGCTTTCTTT. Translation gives CASSSPNESGNTEAFF.

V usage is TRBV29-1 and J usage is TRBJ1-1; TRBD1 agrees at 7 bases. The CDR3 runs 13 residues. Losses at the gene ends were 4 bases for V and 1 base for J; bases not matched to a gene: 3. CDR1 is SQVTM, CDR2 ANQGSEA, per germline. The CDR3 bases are TGCAGCGTTGGAGGACAGGAGAACACTGAAGCTTTCTTT. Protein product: CSVGGQENTEAFF. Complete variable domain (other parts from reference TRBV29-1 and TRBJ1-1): SAVISQKPSRDICQRGTSLTIQCQVDSQVTMMFWYRQQPGQSLTLIATANQGSEATYESGFVIDKFPISRPNLTFSTLTVSNMSPEDSSIYLCSVGGQENTEAFFGQGTRLTVV.

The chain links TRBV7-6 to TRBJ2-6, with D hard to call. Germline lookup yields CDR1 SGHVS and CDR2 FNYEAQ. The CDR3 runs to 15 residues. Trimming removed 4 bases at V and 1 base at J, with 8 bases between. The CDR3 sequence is CASSSPPSGANVLTF. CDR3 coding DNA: TGTGCCAGCAGCTCCCCCCCATCTGGGGCCAACGTCCTGACTTTC.

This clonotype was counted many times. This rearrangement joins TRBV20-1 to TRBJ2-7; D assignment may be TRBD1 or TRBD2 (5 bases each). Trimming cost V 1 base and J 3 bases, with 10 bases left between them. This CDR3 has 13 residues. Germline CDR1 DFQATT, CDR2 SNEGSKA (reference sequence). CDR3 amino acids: CSARAGSDYEQYF. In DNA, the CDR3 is TGCAGTGCTAGAGCAGGGAGTGACTACGAGCAGTACTTC.

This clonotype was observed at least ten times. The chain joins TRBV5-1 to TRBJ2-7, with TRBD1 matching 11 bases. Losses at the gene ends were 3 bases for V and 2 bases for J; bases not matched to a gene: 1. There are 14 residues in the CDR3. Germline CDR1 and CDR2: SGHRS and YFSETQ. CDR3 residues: CASSWGQGAYEQYF. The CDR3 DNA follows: TGCGCCAGCAGCTGGGGACAGGGGGCCTACGAGCAGTACTTC.

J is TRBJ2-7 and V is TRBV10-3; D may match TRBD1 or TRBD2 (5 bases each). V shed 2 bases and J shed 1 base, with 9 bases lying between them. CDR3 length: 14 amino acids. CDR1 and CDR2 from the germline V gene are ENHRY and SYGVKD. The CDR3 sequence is CAISEGTESYEQYF. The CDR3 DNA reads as TGTGCCATCAGTGAGGGGACGGAGTCCTACGAGCAGTACTTC.

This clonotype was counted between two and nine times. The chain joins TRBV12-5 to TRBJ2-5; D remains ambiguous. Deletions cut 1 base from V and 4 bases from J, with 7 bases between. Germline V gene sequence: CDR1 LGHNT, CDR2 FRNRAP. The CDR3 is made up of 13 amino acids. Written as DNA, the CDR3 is TGTGCTAGTGGTTTGGGCCCGAGAGAGACCCAGTACTTC. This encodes CASGLGPRETQYF.

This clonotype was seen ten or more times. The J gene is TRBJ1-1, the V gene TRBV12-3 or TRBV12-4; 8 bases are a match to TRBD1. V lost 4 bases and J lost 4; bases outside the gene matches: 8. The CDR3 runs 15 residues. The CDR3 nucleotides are TGTGCCAGCAGTTCTTCAGGGGGCGCAGGCACTGAAGCTTTCTTT. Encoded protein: CASSSSGGAGTEAFF.

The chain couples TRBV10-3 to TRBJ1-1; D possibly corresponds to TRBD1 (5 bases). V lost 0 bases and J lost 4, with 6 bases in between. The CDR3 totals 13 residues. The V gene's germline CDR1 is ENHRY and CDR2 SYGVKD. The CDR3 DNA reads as TGTGCCATCAGTGAGTCAGGGGTCACTGAAGCTTTCTTT. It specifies CAISESGVTEAFF.